This entry describes one T cell receptor beta chain. These data are taken from a study of T cells expressing NK-cell markers. TCRdb reprocessed the 5' RACE reads, with one entry per CDR3 protein and no DNA. This sample contains about 260,000 distinct CDR3 sequences. This receptor was taken from a woman between 18 and 69 years old in good health. The sequenced material came from blood T cells: a sorted CD56 or NKG2C T cell subset, CD4+ or CD8+ T cells, or bulk PBMC T cells (not recorded which).

CDR3 sequence: CSALGDSNQPQHF. The rearrangement uses TRBV20-1 and TRBJ1-5. There are 13 residues in the CDR3. Per germline, CDR1 DFQATT and CDR2 SNEGSKA (reference sequence).